Reported below is one TCR beta chain. The antigen is unknown. This sample was included in a study of post-analysis software for immune sequencing data. With 3 bases removed from V and 2 bases from J, the gap between germline ends came to 7 bases. Germline V lookup: CDR1 MNHNS, CDR2 SASEGT. The CDR3 consists of 13 residues. TCR beta cDNA libraries had unique molecular identifiers. There were 1 to 10 million T cells, and 480,000 or so cDNA molecules came from them. One entry per CDR3 protein, called by TCRdb with MiXCR from the PCR reads. The sample carries roughly 700,000 distinct CDR3 sequences, about 27% recorded once. General observations from the study: Pronounced co-clustering by F measure was evident among identically batched samples. Roughly 5 TRBV segments occurring more often in patients than controls included TRBV5-6, TRBV5-1 and TRBV20-1.

The chain joins TRBV6-1 to TRBJ1-1; TRBD1 might be the D (5 bases). This sequence originates from a girl between 5 and 17 years old with multiple sclerosis. The sample comprised blood. The CDR3 DNA is TGTGCCAGCAGTGAGAGGGACAACACTGAAGCTTTCTTT. Residues: CASSERDNTEAFF.